This T cell receptor (beta chain) comes out of a study of shared clonotypes between healthy human individuals. Study-wide results and caveats: What naive subsets generally showed was a larger estimated richness than memory subsets showed. A limitation of the genetic and exposure-history diversity represented arose from few donors.

Comments on this clone: What it binds is unknown.

Running of the assay took place at deep level. The repertoire was sequenced with immunoSEQ multiplex PCR; TCRdb's copy has only in-frame clones and lacks some. The sample records nearly 750,000 clones, approximately 77% being singletons. With V trimmed by 6 bases and J by 2 bases, 2 bases remained unmatched. This CDR3 spans 13 amino acids. The germline V gene encodes CDR1 SGHNT and CDR2 YYREEE (reference sequence). V and J are TRBV5-4 and TRBJ2-5; 9 bases match TRBD1. This sequence originates from a woman in her twenties or thirties in good health. The sample was memory CD4+ T cells sorted from blood. Regarding subset: CD45RA-negative fraction. CDR3 bases: TGTGCCAGCACAGACAGGGGGCAAGAGACCCAGTACTTC. It translates to CASTDRGQETQYF.